This TCR beta chain derives from a study of T cell responses to AZD1222 COVID-19 vaccine. The table came from immunoSEQ multiplex PCR; TCRdb's copy has only in-frame clones and leaves some out. The sample table includes about 140,000 clones. Findings and caveats of the study: Only after the peak T cell response were repertoires sampled. Close to half of spike-specific TCRs reportedly recognize unmutated variant regions.

Regarding this clone: Its target is not known.

The V and J ends lost 1 base and 3 bases respectively, with 15 bases between them. Germline-derived CDR1 and CDR2 are SNHLY and FYNNEI. The CDR3 spans 16 residues. The receptor was isolated from an adult in good health. The J gene is TRBJ1-2, the V gene TRBV2; TRBD1 might be the D (5 bases). The sample was peripheral blood. The CDR3 reads CASSEGSWGGYYGYTF. The CDR3 DNA reads as TGTGCCAGCAGTGAAGGGTCCTGGGGCGGCTACTATGGCTACACCTTC.